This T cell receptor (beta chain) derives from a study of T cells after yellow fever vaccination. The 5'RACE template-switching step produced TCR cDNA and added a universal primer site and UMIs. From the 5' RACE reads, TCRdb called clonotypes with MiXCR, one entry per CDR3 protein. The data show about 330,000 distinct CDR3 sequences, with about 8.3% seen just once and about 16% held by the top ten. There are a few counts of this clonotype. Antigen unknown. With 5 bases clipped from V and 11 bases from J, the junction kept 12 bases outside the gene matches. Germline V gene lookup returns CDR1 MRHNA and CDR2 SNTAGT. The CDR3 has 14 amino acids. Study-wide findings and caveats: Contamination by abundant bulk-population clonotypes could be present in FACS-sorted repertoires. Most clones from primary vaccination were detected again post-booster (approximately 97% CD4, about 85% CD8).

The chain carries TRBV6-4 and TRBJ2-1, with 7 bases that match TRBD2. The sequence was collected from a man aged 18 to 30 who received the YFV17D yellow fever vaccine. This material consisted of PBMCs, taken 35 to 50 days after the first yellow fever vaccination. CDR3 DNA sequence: TGTGCCAGCAGTCGACGCTTGGGGGGGGGGAAGCAGTTCTTC. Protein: CASSRRLGGGKQFF.